A selection of T cell receptor beta chains follows, all from one sample in a study of blood T cell repertoires in COVID-19. The data were produced by immunoSEQ multiplex PCR, yet TCRdb's version contains in-frame clones alone and is incomplete. The sample shows 300,000 or so clones, approximately 86% of them seen only once. Sequencing was done on a sample of peripheral blood. Source of these receptors: a man between 70 and 80 years old with acute or convalescent COVID-19. Both conserved end residues are part of each CDR3. A D gene is named only where the DNA matches it firmly. A clone size is listed for some rows: how often the clone was seen (once, few, many), or a class if it is expanded.

cdr3_aa cdr3_nt clone_size j_call d_call v_call
CASSEARGRAKNIQYF TGTGCCAGCAGTGAAGCACGGGGGAGAGCCAAAAACATTCAGTACTTC . TRBJ2-4 . TRBV2
CASSLNAGANTGELFF TGTGCCAGCAGCCTGAACGCAGGGGCGAACACCGGGGAGCTGTTTTTT . TRBJ2-2 . TRBV4-2
CASSFGRGSGNQPQHF TGTGCCAGCAGTTTCGGAAGAGGAAGTGGCAATCAGCCCCAGCATTTT . TRBJ1-5 . TRBV13
CASSHSYDRSTNEKLFF TGTGCCAGCTCACACTCCTATGACAGGTCCACTAATGAAAAACTGTTTTTT . TRBJ1-4 . TRBV18
CASSLQGTSTDTQYF TGTGCCAGCAGCTTACAGGGTACGAGCACAGATACGCAGTATTTT . TRBJ2-3 . TRBV7-2
CASSQEDSYEQYF TGCGCCAGCAGCCAGGAGGACAGCTACGAGCAGTACTTC . TRBJ2-7 . TRBV4-1
CATSDRSNTGELFF TGTGCCACCAGTGACAGGTCGAACACCGGGGAGCTGTTTTTT . TRBJ2-2 . TRBV24-1
CASSSTGGLTQPQHF TGTGCCAGCAGCTCAACAGGGGGCTTGACTCAGCCCCAGCATTTT . TRBJ1-5 TRBD1 TRBV7-2
CASTNTGELFF TGTGCCAGTACGAACACCGGGGAGCTGTTTTTT once TRBJ2-2 . TRBV10-3
CASSPRHTSTDTQYF TGTGCCAGCAGCCCCAGACATACTAGCACAGATACGCAGTATTTT . TRBJ2-3 . TRBV4-2
CASSPFQGSGNTIYF TGTGCCAGCAGCCCCTTCCAGGGTTCTGGAAACACCATATATTTT . TRBJ1-3 . TRBV9
CASSVVGAKNIQYF TGTGCCAGCAGCGTTGTCGGGGCCAAAAACATTCAGTACTTC . TRBJ2-4 . TRBV7-9
CASSLQGASGTEAFF TGTGCCAGCTCACTCCAGGGGGCGTCGGGCACTGAAGCTTTCTTT . TRBJ1-1 TRBD1 TRBV18
CASSPPTDTEAFF TGTGCCAGCTCACCACCGACAGACACTGAAGCTTTCTTT few TRBJ1-1 . TRBV18
CASSHDEGPASYNEQFF TGTGCCAGCAGCCACGACGAGGGTCCTGCCTCCTACAATGAGCAGTTCTTC few TRBJ2-1 . TRBV28
CASSLTGRGYTF TGTGCCAGCAGTCTAACAGGGCGCGGCTACACCTTC . TRBJ1-2 . TRBV6-2/TRBV6-3
CASSLRGEQFF TGTGCCAGCAGCTTGCGGGGAGAGCAGTTCTTC . TRBJ2-1 . TRBV7-9
CAIRAQGTGGWADTQYF TGTGCCATCAGGGCCCAGGGAACGGGAGGTTGGGCAGATACGCAGTATTTT . TRBJ2-3 TRBD2 TRBV10-3
CASSSVGARGQPQHF TGTGCCAGCAGCTCGGTGGGGGCCCGGGGTCAGCCCCAGCATTTT . TRBJ1-5 . TRBV5-5
CATRTGRDEQYF TGTGCCACCCGGACAGGGAGGGACGAGCAGTACTTC . TRBJ2-7 . TRBV6-5
CASSPISGTGHEQYF TGTGCCAGCAGCCCAATAAGCGGGACTGGCCACGAGCAGTACTTC . TRBJ2-7 TRBD2 TRBV4-2
CASSYGDRGGTDTQYF TGTGCCAGCAGTTATGGGGACAGGGGAGGGACAGATACGCAGTATTTT . TRBJ2-3 TRBD1 TRBV6-5
CASSLRYQGNSPLHF TGTGCCAGCAGCTTAAGGTATCAGGGGAATTCACCCCTCCACTTT . TRBJ1-6 . TRBV11-2
CASSPRQGNTEAFF TGTGCCAGCAGTCCGCGACAGGGCAACACTGAAGCTTTCTTT . TRBJ1-1 TRBD1 TRBV25-1
CASSSQTLWTGELFF TGTGCCAGTAGTTCCCAGACTTTATGGACCGGGGAGCTGTTTTTT . TRBJ2-2 . TRBV19
CASSAELGGRYGYTF TGTGCCAGCAGCGCCGAACTCGGGGGTAGATATGGCTACACCTTC few TRBJ1-2 . TRBV5-5
CASSPGQNNEQFF TGCGCCAGCAGCCCGGGACAGAACAATGAGCAGTTCTTC once TRBJ2-1 TRBD1 TRBV5-1
CAISEGRTGNTIYF TGTGCCATCAGTGAGGGGAGGACTGGAAACACCATATATTTT . TRBJ1-3 . TRBV10-3
CASSLRDRGERAEAFF TGTGCCAGTAGTCTCCGGGACAGGGGGGAGCGCGCTGAAGCTTTCTTT once TRBJ1-1 TRBD1 TRBV19
CASRSGTSFNEQFF TGTGCCAGTAGGAGCGGGACTAGCTTCAATGAGCAGTTCTTC . TRBJ2-1 TRBD2 TRBV19
CASSFRYEQYF TGTGCCAGCAGCTTTCGGTACGAGCAGTACTTC . TRBJ2-7 . TRBV5-8